The sequence of this T cell receptor (beta chain) was determined in a study of blood T cell repertoires in COVID-19. At the level of the study: Samples representing acute and convalescent COVID-19 were sourced from the United States, Italy and Spain. T cells, B-cell-depleted T cells, or PBMCs provided the cDNA or gDNA that served as material.

As originally analysed: Researchers report that nucleated cell counts were estimated from reference gene primer amplification. Data came from immunoSEQ multiplex PCR; TCRdb stores just in-frame clones and leaves some out. V, J and clone size reflect that table, while D and trimming were determined from the DNA. The table includes tens of thousands of clones, 70% to 90% detected once. Germline V lookup: CDR1 KGHSH, CDR2 LQKENI. This CDR3 comprises 13 residues. The ends were cut back, 2 bases at V and 2 bases at J, with 5 bases in the middle. Of note for this clone: The sample carries other DNA sequences with the same CDR3.

The sample was peripheral blood. The clonotype was recovered from a man in his 70s with acute or convalescent COVID-19. The genes are TRBV18 and TRBJ2-3, with D hard to call. This CDR3 reads CASSPSSTDTQYF. In DNA form, the CDR3 reads TGTGCCAGCTCACCAAGCTCCACAGATACGCAGTATTTT.